The present entry profiles one T cell receptor beta chain with its context. The sample belongs to a study of shared clonotypes between healthy human individuals. The V end was cut by 5 bases, the J end by 0 bases, with 9 bases between. Germline CDR1 and CDR2: SGHTA and FQGTGA. The CDR3 is 14 amino acids. Profiling relied on immunoSEQ multiplex PCR, and the TCRdb table lists in-frame clones only, not all of them. The table includes 2 million to 3 million clones, 80% to 95% detected once. Sequencing input: naive CD4+ T cells from PBMCs. Stated subset: CD45RA+ positively selected. The clonotype originates from a man between 18 and 35 years old in good health. Some clones in this sample may be carry-over from other donors' samples. The genes are TRBV7-3 and TRBJ2-3; no clear D gene. The CDR3 is CASSRAISTDTQYF. CDR3 coding DNA: TGTGCCAGCAGCCGGGCCATTAGCACAGATACGCAGTATTTT.